The following is a T cell receptor (beta chain) sequence with its context. The antigen is not known. The sample is drawn from a study of shared clonotypes between healthy human individuals. When replicate PCRs were run on sorted subsets, they used 200 ng DNA, about 30,000 T cell genomes. This table comes from immunoSEQ multiplex PCR, and its TCRdb copy is limited to in-frame clones, with some not included. The sample includes about 1 million clones, around 74% seen only once; the top ten take 1.2% to 1.5%. CDR1 LGHNA and CDR2 YSLEER come from the germline V gene. V lost 0 bases and J lost 3; bases outside the gene matches: 11. The CDR3 is 18 residues long. General study results and limits: It was observed that roughly 5.5% of naive CD4 clonotypes were shared across a few donors.

CD4+ cells underwent separation, giving CD45RA+ naive and CD45RA-negative memory subsets. The TCR comes from a man aged 18 to 29 in good health. The chain links TRBV4-3 to TRBJ2-1; 7 bases are a match to TRBD2. The source material was memory CD4+ T cells sorted from blood. This sample's subset: CD45RA-negative fraction. This chain's CDR3 is CASSQDFSGKDIYNEQFF. The CDR3 DNA reads TGCGCCAGCAGCCAAGATTTCAGCGGGAAAGACATCTACAATGAGCAGTTCTTC.